This T cell receptor beta chain was captured by sequencing in a study of CD8+ T cells in alopecia areata. Looking at the study overall: Treated patients took oral tofacitinib at 5 to 10 mg twice daily. Whole-study findings and limits: Shared TCR sequences were less clear between patients than in mice, possibly partly from HLA diversity. Only one nonresponder was present, which leaves the link between baseline CD8+ expansion and response uncertain. Especially in alopecia totalis/universalis, lesional scalp showed greater clonality than normal scalp did.

The treatment is: oral pan-JAK inhibitor, 5-10 mg twice daily. A word on this clone: The target antigen is unknown.

cDNA reverse transcribed from extracted RNA served as the sequencing template. Clones were sequenced by immunoSEQ multiplex PCR, and TCRdb holds only the in-frame ones, with some missing. The sample includes more than 110,000 clones, 45% to 60% of them seen just once. Germline lookup yields CDR1 MNHEY and CDR2 SMNVEV (reference sequence). This CDR3 has 17 residues. Trimming removed 6 bases at V and 5 bases at J, with 26 bases between. This chain links TRBV27 with TRBJ2-7; D call uncertain. This receptor was obtained from a human donor with alopecia areata. Sequencing used CD8+ T cells sorted from blood, obtained at week 4, from a patient treated with tofacitinib. The CDR3 sequence: CASSPLRANRPVDEQYF. Written as DNA, the CDR3 is TGTGCCAGCAGCCCCCTCCGGGCCAATCGGCCGGTAGACGAGCAGTACTTC.